These T cell receptor beta chains were read from a single sample in a study of technical replicates of blood from a handful of donors. Data came from immunoSEQ multiplex PCR; TCRdb stores just in-frame clones and leaves some out. In the table there are 60,000 to 80,000 clones, around nine tenths of which are singletons. Sequenced input: PBMCs. Every receptor here comes from a human donor in good health. Some clones in this sample may be carry-over from other donors' samples. CDR3s include the opening cysteine and the closing phenylalanine or tryptophan. Each record gives: D gene, clone size, V gene, J gene, CDR3 length, CDR3 protein, CDR3 DNA. D genes are given only for firm matches. Clone size is not always given. Where it is, it says once, few, many or a class for expanded clones.

d_call: NA
clone_size: NA
v_call: TRBV7-2
j_call: TRBJ2-1
cdr3_length: 14
cdr3_aa: CASSPRQKYNEQFF
cdr3_nt: TGTGCCAGCAGCCCTAGACAGAAGTACAATGAGCAGTTCTTC

d_call: NA
clone_size: NA
v_call: TRBV18
j_call: TRBJ2-3
cdr3_length: 13
cdr3_aa: CASSGGTTDTQYF
cdr3_nt: TGTGCCAGCTCAGGGGGGACTACAGATACGCAGTATTTT

d_call: TRBD2
clone_size: once
v_call: TRBV5-6
j_call: TRBJ2-5
cdr3_length: 13
cdr3_aa: CASSFGGSETQYF
cdr3_nt: TGTGCCAGCAGCTTCGGGGGGTCGGAGACCCAGTACTTC

d_call: NA
clone_size: NA
v_call: TRBV4-1
j_call: TRBJ2-1
cdr3_length: 12
cdr3_aa: CASSQLTGEQFF
cdr3_nt: TGCGCCAGCAGCCAGCTTACCGGGGAGCAGTTCTTC

d_call: NA
clone_size: NA
v_call: TRBV6-6
j_call: TRBJ2-7
cdr3_length: 14
cdr3_aa: CASSYLDGTYEQYF
cdr3_nt: TGTGCCAGCAGTTACTTGGACGGGACCTACGAGCAGTACTTC

d_call: TRBD1
clone_size: NA
v_call: TRBV6-5
j_call: TRBJ1-2
cdr3_length: 14
cdr3_aa: CASSYSRDSYGYTF
cdr3_nt: TGTGCCAGCAGTTACTCGAGGGACAGCTATGGCTACACCTTC

d_call: TRBD2
clone_size: NA
v_call: TRBV5-1
j_call: TRBJ2-1
cdr3_length: 17
cdr3_aa: CASSLETGLAAYNEQFF
cdr3_nt: TGCGCCAGCAGCTTGGAAACGGGACTAGCGGCTTACAATGAGCAGTTCTTC

d_call: NA
clone_size: few
v_call: TRBV10-3
j_call: TRBJ2-3
cdr3_length: 13
cdr3_aa: CAISELDTDTQYF
cdr3_nt: TGTGCCATCAGTGAGTTAGACACAGATACGCAGTATTTT

d_call: TRBD2
clone_size: NA
v_call: TRBV10-3
j_call: TRBJ2-7
cdr3_length: 14
cdr3_aa: CAIKDSGGSYEQYF
cdr3_nt: TGTGCCATCAAAGATAGCGGGGGCTCCTACGAGCAGTACTTC

d_call: NA
clone_size: NA
v_call: TRBV6-5
j_call: TRBJ1-6
cdr3_length: 14
cdr3_aa: CASSAGGLNSPLHF
cdr3_nt: TGTGCCAGCAGTGCCGGGGGTTTGAATTCACCCCTCCACTTT

d_call: TRBD1
clone_size: NA
v_call: TRBV7-2
j_call: TRBJ2-7
cdr3_length: 17
cdr3_aa: CASSPPGGGTGGHEQYF
cdr3_nt: TGTGCCAGCAGCCCTCCTGGGGGGGGGACAGGGGGCCACGAGCAGTACTTC

d_call: NA
clone_size: once
v_call: TRBV11-2
j_call: TRBJ2-7
cdr3_length: 16
cdr3_aa: CASSLDGGGLLNEQYF
cdr3_nt: TGTGCCAGCAGCTTAGATGGCGGGGGCCTTCTGAACGAGCAGTACTTC

d_call: TRBD1
clone_size: NA
v_call: TRBV4-1
j_call: TRBJ1-2
cdr3_length: 15
cdr3_aa: CASSQVDRANYGYTF
cdr3_nt: TGCGCCAGCAGCCAGGTTGACAGGGCGAACTATGGCTACACCTTC

d_call: NA
clone_size: NA
v_call: TRBV9
j_call: TRBJ2-6
cdr3_length: 15
cdr3_aa: CASSGAHLGANVLTF
cdr3_nt: TGTGCCAGCAGCGGAGCCCACCTCGGGGCCAACGTCCTGACTTTC

d_call: TRBD2
clone_size: once
v_call: TRBV9
j_call: TRBJ2-3
cdr3_length: 13
cdr3_aa: CASRAGGTDTQYF
cdr3_nt: TGTGCCAGCAGGGCGGGGGGGACAGATACGCAGTATTTT

d_call: TRBD2
clone_size: NA
v_call: TRBV5-1
j_call: TRBJ2-7
cdr3_length: 16
cdr3_aa: CASSLQPGLADYEQYF
cdr3_nt: TGCGCCAGCAGCTTGCAACCGGGACTAGCGGACTACGAGCAGTACTTC

d_call: TRBD2
clone_size: NA
v_call: TRBV19
j_call: TRBJ2-7
cdr3_length: 16
cdr3_aa: CASSRTGLAGEDEQYF
cdr3_nt: TGTGCCAGTAGCCGTACAGGACTAGCGGGAGAGGATGAGCAGTACTTC

d_call: TRBD2
clone_size: NA
v_call: TRBV9
j_call: TRBJ2-2
cdr3_length: 18
cdr3_aa: CASSPGEGSGGSTGELFF
cdr3_nt: TGTGCCAGCAGCCCCGGGGAAGGTAGCGGGGGATCCACCGGGGAGCTGTTTTTT

d_call: TRBD1
clone_size: NA
v_call: TRBV11-2
j_call: TRBJ2-5
cdr3_length: 16
cdr3_aa: CASSLGTGEAQETQYF
cdr3_nt: TGTGCCAGCAGCTTAGGGACAGGAGAAGCCCAAGAGACCCAGTACTTC

d_call: NA
clone_size: NA
v_call: TRBV30
j_call: TRBJ1-2
cdr3_length: 12
cdr3_aa: CAWSVSDYGYTF
cdr3_nt: TGTGCCTGGAGTGTAAGCGATTATGGCTACACCTTC

d_call: NA
clone_size: NA
v_call: TRBV18
j_call: TRBJ1-3
cdr3_length: 16
cdr3_aa: CASSLGHPSSGNTIYF
cdr3_nt: TGTGCCAGCTCACTGGGACACCCGAGCTCTGGAAACACCATATATTTT

d_call: TRBD2
clone_size: NA
v_call: TRBV10-3
j_call: TRBJ2-3
cdr3_length: 13
cdr3_aa: CATGLAGTDTQYF
cdr3_nt: TGTGCCACCGGACTAGCGGGAACAGATACGCAGTATTTT

d_call: TRBD1
clone_size: NA
v_call: TRBV29-1
j_call: TRBJ2-1
cdr3_length: 16
cdr3_aa: CSAPGTGNPVYNEQFF
cdr3_nt: TGCAGCGCCCCCGGGACAGGGAACCCAGTTTACAATGAGCAGTTCTTC

d_call: TRBD2
clone_size: once
v_call: TRBV4-2
j_call: TRBJ2-3
cdr3_length: 17
cdr3_aa: CASSQQLAGGSADTQYF
cdr3_nt: TGTGCCAGCAGCCAACAACTAGCGGGGGGGAGCGCAGATACGCAGTATTTT

d_call: TRBD2
clone_size: NA
v_call: TRBV11-1
j_call: TRBJ2-1
cdr3_length: 14
cdr3_aa: CASSLGRAQNEQFF
cdr3_nt: TGTGCCAGCAGCTTGGGGAGGGCCCAGAATGAGCAGTTCTTC

d_call: TRBD2
clone_size: NA
v_call: TRBV30
j_call: TRBJ2-7
cdr3_length: 16
cdr3_aa: CAWSVLGLAQTYEQYF
cdr3_nt: TGTGCCTGGAGTGTGTTGGGACTAGCGCAAACCTACGAGCAGTACTTC

d_call: TRBD2
clone_size: NA
v_call: TRBV2
j_call: TRBJ2-3
cdr3_length: 16
cdr3_aa: CASRLGASGLTDTQYF
cdr3_nt: TGTGCCAGCAGGCTGGGCGCTAGCGGGCTTACAGATACGCAGTATTTT

d_call: TRBD1
clone_size: NA
v_call: TRBV4-3
j_call: TRBJ1-6
cdr3_length: 15
cdr3_aa: CASSQEDRGNSPLHF
cdr3_nt: TGCGCCAGCAGCCAAGAGGACAGGGGAAATTCACCCCTCCACTTT

d_call: NA
clone_size: NA
v_call: TRBV9
j_call: TRBJ2-7
cdr3_length: 14
cdr3_aa: CASTRDLGTYEQYF
cdr3_nt: TGTGCCAGCACCAGGGACTTGGGCACCTACGAGCAGTACTTC

d_call: NA
clone_size: NA
v_call: TRBV5-1
j_call: TRBJ2-5
cdr3_length: 15
cdr3_aa: CASSLGQGRWETQYF
cdr3_nt: TGCGCCAGCAGCTTGGGGCAGGGGCGATGGGAGACCCAGTACTTC

d_call: NA
clone_size: NA
v_call: TRBV6-5
j_call: TRBJ2-5
cdr3_length: 14
cdr3_aa: CASSLGGRIETQYF
cdr3_nt: TGTGCCAGCAGTTTGGGGGGGCGCATAGAGACCCAGTACTTC

d_call: NA
clone_size: NA
v_call: TRBV21-1
j_call: TRBJ1-5
cdr3_length: 14
cdr3_aa: CASSKVDTHQPQHF
cdr3_nt: TGTGCCAGCAGCAAAGTGGACACTCATCAGCCCCAGCATTTT

d_call: TRBD2
clone_size: NA
v_call: TRBV6-1
j_call: TRBJ2-7
cdr3_length: 15
cdr3_aa: CASQELAGVSYEQYF
cdr3_nt: TGTGCCAGCCAAGAATTGGCGGGGGTCTCCTACGAGCAGTACTTC

d_call: NA
clone_size: many
v_call: TRBV10-1
j_call: TRBJ2-2
cdr3_length: 17
cdr3_aa: CASSESTRSVNTGELFF
cdr3_nt: TGCGCCAGCAGTGAGTCGACTCGTAGCGTGAACACCGGGGAGCTGTTTTTT

d_call: NA
clone_size: NA
v_call: TRBV4-3
j_call: TRBJ2-1
cdr3_length: 14
cdr3_aa: CASRGPGSHNEQFF
cdr3_nt: TGCGCCAGCAGAGGTCCCGGGTCGCACAATGAGCAGTTCTTC

d_call: NA
clone_size: NA
v_call: TRBV11-2
j_call: TRBJ1-5
cdr3_length: 13
cdr3_aa: CASSLDTGQPQHF
cdr3_nt: TGTGCCAGCAGCTTAGATACAGGTCAGCCCCAGCATTTT

d_call: NA
clone_size: NA
v_call: TRBV6-1
j_call: TRBJ1-4
cdr3_length: 15
cdr3_aa: CASSNGNSGSEKLFF
cdr3_nt: TGTGCCAGCAGCAATGGTAACTCGGGGAGTGAAAAACTGTTTTTT

d_call: NA
clone_size: NA
v_call: TRBV7-3
j_call: TRBJ2-3
cdr3_length: 16
cdr3_aa: CASSRTGGSGTDTQYF
cdr3_nt: TGTGCCAGCAGTCGTACAGGGGGTAGCGGGACAGATACGCAGTATTTT

d_call: TRBD1
clone_size: NA
v_call: TRBV4-3
j_call: TRBJ2-6
cdr3_length: 20
cdr3_aa: CASSQERLRQGALGANVLTF
cdr3_nt: TGCGCCAGCAGCCAAGAGCGCCTCCGACAGGGGGCGCTTGGGGCCAACGTCCTGACTTTC

d_call: NA
clone_size: NA
v_call: TRBV5-1
j_call: TRBJ2-7
cdr3_length: 16
cdr3_aa: CASSRLGGPVIHEQYF
cdr3_nt: TGCGCCAGCAGCAGACTAGGTGGGCCGGTTATCCACGAGCAGTACTTC

d_call: TRBD2
clone_size: NA
v_call: TRBV12-5
j_call: TRBJ2-2
cdr3_length: 17
cdr3_aa: CASGFRRGVMNTGELFF
cdr3_nt: TGTGCTAGTGGTTTTCGTCGGGGGGTTATGAACACCGGGGAGCTGTTTTTT

d_call: TRBD1
clone_size: NA
v_call: TRBV6-5
j_call: TRBJ1-1
cdr3_length: 16
cdr3_aa: CASSYSFDREFTEAFF
cdr3_nt: TGTGCCAGCAGTTACTCATTTGACAGGGAATTCACTGAAGCTTTCTTT

d_call: NA
clone_size: once
v_call: TRBV4-1
j_call: TRBJ1-5
cdr3_length: 15
cdr3_aa: CASSRTGNSNQPQHF
cdr3_nt: TGCGCCAGCAGCCGGACCGGGAATAGCAATCAGCCCCAGCATTTT

d_call: TRBD2
clone_size: NA
v_call: TRBV5-1
j_call: TRBJ2-1
cdr3_length: 15
cdr3_aa: CASSLLAGSYNEQFF
cdr3_nt: TGCGCCAGCAGCTTGCTAGCGGGCAGCTACAATGAGCAGTTCTTC

d_call: TRBD1
clone_size: NA
v_call: TRBV9
j_call: TRBJ1-5
cdr3_length: 15
cdr3_aa: CASSRTGDSNQPQHF
cdr3_nt: TGTGCCAGCAGCAGGACAGGAGATAGCAATCAGCCCCAGCATTTT

d_call: NA
clone_size: once
v_call: TRBV4-1
j_call: TRBJ2-2
cdr3_length: 15
cdr3_aa: CASSQEDQGPRELFF
cdr3_nt: TGCGCCAGCAGCCAAGAGGATCAGGGCCCAAGGGAGCTGTTTTTT

d_call: TRBD1
clone_size: NA
v_call: TRBV7-7
j_call: TRBJ1-5
cdr3_length: 17
cdr3_aa: CASSLRRTGKGNQPQHF
cdr3_nt: TGTGCCAGCAGCTTAAGGCGGACAGGGAAGGGCAATCAGCCCCAGCATTTT

d_call: NA
clone_size: NA
v_call: TRBV5-4
j_call: TRBJ2-1
cdr3_length: 15
cdr3_aa: CASRPTANSYNEQFF
cdr3_nt: TGTGCCAGCAGGCCGACAGCTAACTCCTACAATGAGCAGTTCTTC